The next 22 T cell receptor beta chains were all read from a single sample in a study of blood T cell repertoires in COVID-19. TCRdb keeps only in-frame clones here, not all; method: immunoSEQ multiplex PCR. The sample carries more than 150,000 clones, around 82% recorded once. Input material: PBMCs or T cells enriched from blood (not recorded which). The source is a man in his forties or fifties who had recovered from COVID-19.

V and J are TRBV7-9 and TRBJ1-1; possible D gene TRBD1, 5 bases. The CDR3 sequence is 15 residues long. The V and J ends lost 4 bases and 3 bases respectively, with 15 bases between them. Germline CDR1 is SEHNR and CDR2 is FQNEAQ (reference sequence). The CDR3 is CASSSPRDGDTEAFF. The DNA for the CDR3 is TGTGCCAGCAGCTCCCCCAGGGATGGGGACACTGAAGCTTTCTTT.

This clone was counted between two and nine times. The chain combines TRBV5-1 with TRBJ2-5; TRBD2 is a possible D gene (7 bases). The CDR3 covers 15 residues. Germline loops: CDR1 SGHRS, CDR2 YFSETQ. The germline V and J ends were trimmed by 4 bases and 4 bases, with 17 bases remaining between them. CDR3 DNA sequence: TGCGCCAGCAGCCCCTCGGGACGGGGGGCAGAGACCCAGTACTTC. Encoded protein: CASSPSGRGAETQYF.

This sequence joins TRBV15 and TRBJ2-1; TRBD2 matches 7 bases. Germline V gene data show CDR1 as LNHNV and CDR2 as YYDKDF (reference sequence). The junction had 1 base not matched to a gene; V was cut back by 1 base and J by 10 bases. The CDR3 spans 12 residues. CDR3 amino acids: CATSRVSGEQFF. The CDR3 coding sequence is TGTGCCACCAGCAGAGTTAGCGGGGAGCAGTTCTTC.

This clone was found a few times. The rearrangement uses TRBV6-5 and TRBJ2-7, with 9 bases fitting TRBD1. Germline CDR1 reads MNHEY; CDR2 reads SVGAGI. The CDR3 has 15 amino acids. After removal of 6 bases from V and 4 bases from J, the junction contained 10 bases not matched to a gene. CDR3 protein: CASSHGTGNYYEQYV. The DNA for the CDR3 is TGTGCCAGCAGCCACGGGACAGGGAACTATTACGAGCAGTACGTC.

The chain recombines TRBV15 with TRBJ1-2, with 7 bases matching TRBD1. CDR1 is LNHNV, CDR2 YYDKDF, per germline (reference sequence). V was pared by 4 bases and J by 7 bases, with 9 bases of the junction left unmatched. The CDR3 has 14 residues. Here the CDR3 DNA reads TGTGCCACCAGCACCCGAATGACAGGGAGTGGCTACACCTTC. Its protein is CATSTRMTGSGYTF.

V usage is TRBV2 and J usage is TRBJ2-3; 10 bases line up with TRBD2. This CDR3 contains 14 residues. The V gene's germline CDR1 is SNHLY and CDR2 FYNNEI. Trimming at V came to 6 bases and at J to 7 bases, leaving 7 bases not matched to a gene. The CDR3 DNA reads as TGTGCCAGCAGAGTTAGCGGGAGGTCATATACGCAGTATTTT. Amino acids: CASRVSGRSYTQYF.

The chain joins TRBV7-2 to TRBJ1-6; no firm D call. Trimming pared 5 bases from V and 7 bases from J, leaving 12 bases between. The germline CDR1 and CDR2 sequences are SGHTA and FQGNSA. The CDR3 contains 14 residues. CDR3 loop: CASSPNGENSPLHF. For the CDR3, the DNA is TGTGCCAGCAGCCCGAACGGGGAAAATTCACCCCTCCACTTT.

V is TRBV7-2 and J is TRBJ1-2; D is unclear. Germline loops: CDR1 SGHTA, CDR2 FQGNSA. The CDR3 has 13 residues. The germline V and J ends were trimmed by 1 base and 10 bases, with 13 bases remaining between them. CDR3 residues: CASSLGADRHYTF. CDR3 in DNA: TGTGCCAGCAGCTTAGGGGCAGATAGACACTACACCTTC.

The chain joins TRBV5-1 to TRBJ1-6; 7 nucleotides line up with TRBD1. Germline V gene lookup returns CDR1 SGHRS and CDR2 YFSETQ. The CDR3 is 16 residues long. Losses at the gene ends were 4 bases for V and 0 bases for J; bases not matched to a gene: 4. This CDR3 is CASSGDSASYNSPLHF. CDR3 DNA sequence: TGCGCCAGCAGCGGGGACAGCGCCTCCTATAATTCACCCCTCCACTTT.

The genes are TRBV28 and TRBJ1-1; no firm D call. Looked up from germline, CDR1 is MDHEN and CDR2 is SYDVKM. Deletions cut 6 bases from V and 3 bases from J, with 11 bases between. CDR3 length: 13 residues. The CDR3 coding sequence is TGTGCCAGCAGGTCCAGGAAGTACACTGAAGCTTTCTTT. Translation: CASRSRKYTEAFF.

The genes are TRBV6-5 and TRBJ2-5, with D unresolved. Germline assignment: CDR1 MNHEY and CDR2 SVGAGI. Trimming cost V 6 bases and J 4 bases, with 18 bases left between them. There are 15 residues in the CDR3. CDR3 residues: CASRERWLLPETQYF. In DNA, the CDR3 is TGTGCCAGCAGAGAGAGGTGGTTGCTCCCAGAGACCCAGTACTTC.

The chain uses TRBV24-1 and TRBJ2-5; 10 bases map to TRBD2. This CDR3 spans 17 amino acids. Germline CDR1 and CDR2: KGHDR and SFDVKD. V was pared by 2 bases and J by 6 bases, with 11 bases of the junction left unmatched. CDR3 loop: CATSDYRSGRAPKTQYF. CDR3 nucleotide sequence: TGTGCCACCAGTGATTACCGGAGCGGGAGGGCCCCGAAGACCCAGTACTTC.

This chain joins TRBV5-4 and TRBJ1-6; tentative D call: TRBD1 (6 bases). Per the germline V gene, CDR1 is SGHNT and CDR2 is YYREEE (reference sequence). Deletions cut 4 bases from V and 2 bases from J, with 16 bases between. The CDR3 is 17 residues long. The CDR3, as DNA: TGTGCCAGCAGCGCGACGGGACAAGGGACCTATAATTCACCCCTCCACTTT. Translated: CASSATGQGTYNSPLHF. Full variable domain (missing parts from reference TRBV5-4 and TRBJ1-6): ETGVTQSPTHLIKTRGQQVTLRCSSQSGHNTVSWYQQALGQGPQFIFQYYREEENGRGNFPPRFSGLQFPNYSSELNVNALELDDSALYLCASSATGQGTYNSPLHFGNGTRLTVT.

The J gene is TRBJ2-5, the V gene TRBV10-3; 7 positions agree with TRBD1. This CDR3 contains 15 residues. The V gene's germline CDR1 is ENHRY and CDR2 SYGVKD. The V and J ends lost 6 bases and 3 bases, in that order; junction bases with no gene match: 10. The CDR3 coding sequence is TGTGCCATCAGGACTCCCTTCGGGACAGAAGAGACCCAGTACTTC. Protein: CAIRTPFGTEETQYF.

The chain recombines TRBV2 with TRBJ2-5; D remains unclear. Germline V CDR1 and CDR2: SNHLY, FYNNEI. The germline V and J ends were trimmed by 7 bases and 4 bases, with 16 bases remaining between them. This CDR3 comprises 14 residues. CDR3: CASKATPGGETQYF. The CDR3 region has the DNA TGTGCCAGCAAGGCAACTCCCGGCGGAGAGACCCAGTACTTC.

At least ten counts were recorded for this clone. This chain joins TRBV4-2 and TRBJ2-6, with 9 bases aligning to TRBD1. V was clipped by 3 bases and J by 2 bases; unmatched bases: 2. CDR3 length: 16 amino acids. Germline V gene data show CDR1 as LGHNA and CDR2 as YNFKEQ. In DNA, the CDR3 is TGTGCCAGCAGCCATACAGGGGGCACTGGGGCCAACGTCCTGACTTTC. Translating gives CASSHTGGTGANVLTF.

This sequence joins TRBV5-6 and TRBJ2-3; D might be TRBD1 (5 bases). This CDR3 is 17 amino acids long. Between the trimmed V and J ends, which lost 4 bases and 5 bases, there was a span of 23 bases. The germline V gene has CDR1 SGHDT and CDR2 YYEEEE. Here the CDR3 reads CASSPFLRGEDLDTQYF. CDR3 nucleotides: TGTGCCAGCAGCCCCTTCCTTAGGGGCGAGGATTTAGATACGCAGTATTTT.

The chain couples TRBV19 to TRBJ2-3; TRBD1 matches at 10 bases. The CDR3 loop spans 16 amino acids. CDR1 and CDR2 from the germline V gene are LNHDA and SQIVND (reference sequence). The V gene end was trimmed by 4 bases and the J gene end by 6 bases; junction bases not matched to a gene: 10. The CDR3 DNA reads TGTGCCAGTAGTACCCTCGACAGGGGGCGCGAGGATACGCAGTATTTT. This sequence encodes CASSTLDRGREDTQYF.

The chain combines TRBV2 with TRBJ2-3, with D maybe TRBD1 (5 bases). The V gene lost 7 bases and the J gene lost 4 bases, with 12 bases spanning the gap. CDR1 is SNHLY, CDR2 FYNNEI, per germline. CDR3 length: 13 amino acids. CDR3 amino acids: CASTTGIADTQYF. The CDR3 bases are TGTGCCAGCACTACAGGAATCGCAGATACGCAGTATTTT.

There are a few counts of this clone. The chain combines TRBV7-3 with TRBJ2-2; 9 bases agree with TRBD1. V dropped 5 bases and J dropped 5; count of bases not matched to a gene: 12. Germline V gives CDR1 SGHTA, CDR2 FQGTGA. There are 17 residues in the CDR3. The CDR3 DNA reads TGTGCCAGCAGCCGAGAGCAACAGGGGGCGCGGACCGGGGAGCTGTTTTTT. As protein: CASSREQQGARTGELFF.

In this sample, this clone turned up a few times. This chain joins TRBV6-5 and TRBJ2-6; 7 positions match TRBD1. CDR3 size: 15 residues. Germline assignment: CDR1 MNHEY and CDR2 SVGAGI. Trimming took 0 bases from V and 12 from J; bases not matched to a gene: 8. For the CDR3, the DNA is TGTGCCAGCAGTTACTCTTGGGACAGCCTCGGCGTCCTGACTTTC. Protein: CASSYSWDSLGVLTF.

This chain joins TRBV5-1 and TRBJ2-3; 11 nucleotides line up with TRBD2. The CDR3 extends over 16 amino acids. V shed 0 bases, J shed 5 bases, and the junction held 5 bases outside the gene matches. Germline V gene data show CDR1 as SGHRS and CDR2 as YFSETQ. The CDR3 bases are TGCGCCAGCAGCTTGGGAGTAGCGGGGGGGATAGATACGCAGTATTTT. This translates into CASSLGVAGGIDTQYF.